The clone carrying this T cell receptor (beta chain) was observed once. This sample is drawn from a study of technical replicates of blood from several donors. The table came from immunoSEQ multiplex PCR; TCRdb's copy has only in-frame clones and leaves some out. The profile covers tens of thousands of clones, with roughly 95% appearing a single time and roughly 0.4% taken by the ten largest. The TCR originated in a human donor in good health. Sequencing was done on a sample of T cells isolated from PBMCs.

The CDR3 DNA sequence: TGTGCCAGCAGTGACTCTCCCGTGAACACTGAAGCTTTCTTT. Amino acids: CASSDSPVNTEAFF. V gene TRBV6-4 combines with J gene TRBJ1-1; the D is unclear. The CDR3 has 14 residues. CDR1 is MRHNA and CDR2 is SNTAGT in the germline V gene. V shed 0 bases and J shed 0 bases, with 5 bases lying between them.